This T cell receptor (beta chain) was sequenced during a study of T cell responses to AZD1222 COVID-19 vaccine. The data were produced by immunoSEQ multiplex PCR, yet TCRdb's version contains in-frame clones alone and is incomplete. The table records approximately 150,000 clones, roughly 84% of them present only once. Comments on this clone: Its specificity is unknown.

Trimming removed 0 bases from V and 6 bases from J, with 9 bases in between. This CDR3 is built from 14 residues. Germline V gives CDR1 MNHEY, CDR2 SMNVEV (reference sequence). Study conclusions and caveats: Every sample of the repertoires postdated the peak T cell response.

The sequence came from an adult who received the AZD1222 COVID-19 vaccine. This sample comprised peripheral blood, obtained 28 days after the second AZD1222 dose. This chain uses TRBV27 with TRBJ1-5; D call uncertain. Here the CDR3 reads CASSLSGTAQPQHF. In nucleotides, the CDR3 is TGTGCCAGCAGTTTATCGGGCACGGCTCAGCCCCAGCATTTT.